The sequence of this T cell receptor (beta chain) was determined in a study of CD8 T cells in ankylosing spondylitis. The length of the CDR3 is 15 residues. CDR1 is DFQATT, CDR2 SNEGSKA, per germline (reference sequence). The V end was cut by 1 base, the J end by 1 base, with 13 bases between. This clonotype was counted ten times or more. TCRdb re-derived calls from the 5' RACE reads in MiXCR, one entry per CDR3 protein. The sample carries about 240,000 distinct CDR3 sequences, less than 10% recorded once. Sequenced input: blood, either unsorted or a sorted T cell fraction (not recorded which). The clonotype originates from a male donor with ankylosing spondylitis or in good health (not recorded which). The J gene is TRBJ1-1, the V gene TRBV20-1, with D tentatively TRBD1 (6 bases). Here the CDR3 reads CSARVQGKQNTEAFF. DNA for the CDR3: TGCAGTGCTAGAGTCCAGGGGAAACAGAACACTGAAGCTTTCTTT.